These 26 T cell receptor beta chains were sequenced from one sample in a study of molecular identifiers for immune sequencing clone quantification. From the PCR reads, TCRdb called clonotypes with MiXCR, one entry per CDR3 protein. The sample carries nearly 650,000 distinct CDR3 sequences, 25% recorded once. What was sequenced was naive CD8+ T cells from blood, with Jurkat cell RNA spiked in. Subset reported: FACS-sorted CD8+CD4-CCR7+CD45RA+ naive T cells. The receptors derive from a human donor in good health. Some libraries in this study had Jurkat cell RNA spiked in.

The gene calls are TRBV27 and TRBJ2-3, with TRBD2 matching over 8 bases. The J segment lost 0 bases and the V segment lost 5 bases, leaving 10 bases of the junction unmatched. CDR3 size: 17 residues. Germline CDR1 reads MNHEY; CDR2 reads SMNVEV (reference sequence). CDR3 sequence: CASSTHPGGVSTDTQYF. CDR3 bases: TGTGCCAGCAGTACCCATCCGGGGGGGGTTAGCACAGATACGCAGTATTTT.

This clonotype was seen once. A single base separates this from a much larger clone, so it may be a read error. This rearrangement joins TRBV28 to TRBJ2-3; weak D call: TRBD1 (5 bases). Germline CDR1 reads MDHEN; CDR2 reads SYDVKM. The CDR3 totals 19 residues. V lost 2 bases to trimming and J lost 0 bases, with 21 bases between them. The CDR3 reads CASSLPPARTRRSTDTQYF. The CDR3, as DNA: TGTGCCAGCAGTTTACCCCCGGCTCGGACACGCCGAAGCACAGATACGCAGTATTTT.

Comment on this clonotype: A much larger clone sits a single nucleotide away, making a read error possible. The chain couples TRBV6-6 to TRBJ2-7; D is perhaps TRBD2 (5 bases). The CDR3 length is 13 residues. Germline CDR1 and CDR2: MNHNY and SVGAGI (reference sequence). The CDR3 spells CASSYSQAEEQCF. The CDR3 DNA sequence: TGTGCCAGCAGTTACTCGCAGGCGGAGGAGCAGTGCTTC.

The chain uses TRBV9 and TRBJ2-2, with 10 bases fitting TRBD1. The junction had 18 bases not matched to a gene; V was cut back by 7 bases and J by 3 bases. Germline CDR1 is SGDLS and CDR2 is YYNGEE. The CDR3 contains 19 residues. CDR3 in DNA: TGTGCCAGCTGCCTAAACCACTTTACCGGGACAGGGGACACCGGGGAGCTGTTTTTT. It yields the protein CASCLNHFTGTGDTGELFF.

This clonotype came up many times. The chain combines TRBV6-5 with TRBJ1-1, with D possibly being TRBD1 (6 bases). Trimming cost V 4 bases and J 1 base, with 16 bases left between them. CDR1 MNHEY and CDR2 SVGAGI come from the germline V gene. The length of the CDR3 is 16 residues. CDR3 DNA sequence: TGTGCCAGCAGTTTGTCCCGCGGAGGGGGGAACACTGAAGCTTTCTTT. It encodes CASSLSRGGGNTEAFF.

This clonotype was seen a handful of times. The final CDR3 position lacks the conserved phenylalanine or tryptophan, pointing to a likely read error. CDR3 amino acids: CASSQSTDYEQYL. In nucleotides, the CDR3 is TGTGCCAGCAGCCAAAGTACGGACTACGAGCAGTACCTC. The gene calls are TRBV3-1 and TRBJ2-7; unclear D gene. CDR3 size: 13 residues. Trimming left V 2 bases short and J 3 bases short, with 8 bases between. CDR1 is LGHDT and CDR2 is YNNKEL in the germline V gene (reference sequence).

This clonotype was seen only a few times. This chain uses TRBV7-2 with TRBJ1-4; weak D call: TRBD1 (6 bases). CDR1 is SGHTA and CDR2 is FQGNSA in the germline V gene. With 1 base removed from V and 4 bases from J, the gap between germline ends came to 13 bases. The length of the CDR3 is 16 residues. CDR3 amino acids: CASSLDGQTNNEKLFF. CDR3 DNA sequence: TGTGCCAGCAGCTTAGATGGACAGACTAATAATGAAAAACTGTTTTTT.

The CDR3 DNA reads TGTGCCAGCTCACCCTCAGGGACAGATCAGCCCCAGCATTTT. This codes for CASSPSGTDQPQHF. This chain links TRBV18 with TRBJ1-5; TRBD1 matches at 7 bases. Germline CDR1 reads KGHSH; CDR2 reads LQKENI. V trimming: 3 bases; J trimming: 5 bases; junction bases outside the gene matches: 4. The CDR3 consists of 14 residues.

In this sample, this clonotype turned up many times. The chain recombines TRBV5-1 with TRBJ2-3, with TRBD1 as a possible D gene (6 bases). The V gene lost 4 bases and the J gene lost 7 bases, with 13 bases spanning the gap. The CDR3 contains 13 residues. CDR1 and CDR2 from the germline V gene are SGHRS and YFSETQ. The CDR3 DNA follows: TGCGCCAGCAGCCCGGACAGTAGCCATACGCAGTATTTT. This sequence encodes CASSPDSSHTQYF.

The table lists this clonotype with a few counts. In nucleotides, the CDR3 is TGCGCCAGCAGTGAGTCGACTAGGTGGGATGCTGAAGCTTTCTTT. Translating it yields CASSESTRWDAEAFF. The V call is TRBV10-1, the J call TRBJ1-1; no reliable D call. This CDR3 comprises 15 residues. In germline, CDR1 is WNHNN, CDR2 SYGVQD (reference sequence). V was trimmed by 0 bases and J by 6 bases, leaving 14 bases between them.

This clonotype was recorded many times. The chain carries TRBV9 and TRBJ2-3; maybe TRBD2 (6 bases). CDR1 is SGDLS and CDR2 is YYNGEE in the germline V gene. This CDR3 comprises 12 residues. The V and J ends lost 2 bases and 5 bases respectively, with 6 bases between them. CDR3 sequence (DNA): TGTGCCAGCAGCGTGGAGGGAGATACGCAGTATTTT. Translating it yields CASSVEGDTQYF.

Only a few counts were recorded for this clonotype. The genes are TRBV4-1 and TRBJ2-3, with D possibly TRBD2 on 5 matching bases. The CDR3 is 16 residues long. Between the trimmed V and J ends, which lost 1 base and 0 bases, there was a span of 11 bases. Germline assignment: CDR1 MGHRA and CDR2 YSYEKL. The DNA of the CDR3 is TGCGCCAGCAGCCAAGTGGGAGACTCTAGCACAGATACGCAGTATTTT. Translated: CASSQVGDSSTDTQYF.

This clonotype was picked up a small number of times. This chain uses TRBV5-8 with TRBJ2-1; 10 nucleotides line up with TRBD2. This CDR3 has 14 amino acids. Germline V gene data show CDR1 as SGHTS and CDR2 as YDEGEE. The junction had 5 bases not matched to a gene; V was cut back by 4 bases and J by 7 bases. Written as DNA, the CDR3 is TGTGCCAGCAGCAGCGGGGGGGCTGCAAATGAGCAGTTCTTC. As protein: CASSSGGAANEQFF.

Of note for this clonotype: At one end, the junction sequence differs from germline, possibly due to a read error. This chain uses TRBV7-2 with TRBJ2-3, with D possibly matching TRBD2 (5 bases). Germline CDR1 reads SGHTA; CDR2 reads FQGNSA. The CDR3 extends over 12 amino acids. The CDR3 DNA sequence: TGTTCCAGCAGCCCCGTCGGAGGTACGCAGTATTTT. Translated, it gives CSSSPVGGTQYF.

To note about this clonotype: Since a much larger clone is just one base distant, this may be a read error. The genes are TRBV4-3 and TRBJ1-1; possibly TRBD1 for D (6 bases). The CDR3 consists of 15 residues. With 4 bases removed from V and 4 bases from J, the gap between germline ends came to 16 bases. Looked up from germline, CDR1 is LGHNA and CDR2 is YSLEER. The DNA of the CDR3 is TGCGCCAGCAGCCGATCGCTAGGGGGTCGCACTGAAGCTTTCTTT. It translates to CASSRSLGGRTEAFF.

A note on this clonotype: A read error may be the cause here, since a much bigger clone is one base away. The chain recombines TRBV29-1 with TRBJ2-2; tentatively, D is TRBD2 (5 bases). The CDR3 is made up of 14 amino acids. Germline V gives CDR1 SQVTM, CDR2 ANQGSEA. V shed 0 bases and J shed 4 bases, with 9 bases lying between them. The DNA of the CDR3 is TGCAGCGTTGAAGACGGGGAGTCCACCGGGGAGCTGTTTTTT. Amino acid sequence: CSVEDGESTGELFF.

Many counts were recorded for this clonotype. A junction boundary mismatches the germline segment, possibly from a read error. The V and J genes are TRBV4-3 and TRBJ2-7; TRBD2 agrees at 14 bases. The CDR3 is made up of 15 amino acids. Germline V gene data show CDR1 as LGHNA and CDR2 as YSLEER. CDR3 in DNA: TGTGCCAGCAGCCCCGGACTAGCGGGAGGCTACGAGCAGTACTTC. Residues: CASSPGLAGGYEQYF.

As regards this clonotype: A single base separates this from a much larger clone, so it may be a read error. CDR3 residues: CASSQLYRDVTVAFF. CDR3 nucleotides: TGTGCCAGCAGCCAACTTTACAGGGATGTCACTGTAGCTTTCTTT. The V and J genes are TRBV4-2 and TRBJ1-1, with D maybe TRBD1 (6 bases). Germline CDR1 reads LGHNA; CDR2 reads YNFKEQ. The CDR3 is made up of 15 amino acids.

In regard to this clonotype: This could be a read error, since a much larger clone is one nucleotide away. The chain recombines TRBV7-6 with TRBJ2-7, with D possibly matching TRBD2 (6 bases). The V gene's germline CDR1 is SGHVS and CDR2 FNYEAQ. V was pared by 8 bases and J by 6 bases, with 20 bases between. The CDR3 runs 14 residues. Written as DNA, the CDR3 is TGTGCCAGCGGCCCTCCGGGACTCCTCCGCGAGCAGTACTTC. Amino acids: CASGPPGLLREQYF. The entire variable domain, with the rest obtained from reference TRBV7-6 and TRBJ2-7, is as follows: GAGVSQSPRYKVTKRGQDVALRCDPISGHVSLYWYRQALGQGPEFLTYFNYEAQQDKSGLPNDRFSAERPEGSISTLTIQRTEQRDSAMYRCASGPPGLLREQYFGPGTRLTVT.

This clonotype appeared a few times. The V and J genes are TRBV13 and TRBJ2-3, with TRBD2 identical over 7 bases. J gave up 10 bases and V 5 bases, and 6 bases lay outside the gene matches. This CDR3 comprises 12 residues. CDR1 is PRHDT, CDR2 FYEKMQ, per germline (reference sequence). CDR3 loop: CASSTGRGAQYF. Written as DNA, the CDR3 is TGTGCCAGCAGCACAGGCCGGGGGGCGCAGTATTTT.

The V and J genes are TRBV13 and TRBJ2-2; TRBD1 matches at 9 bases. This CDR3 has 15 amino acids. Germline V gene sequence: CDR1 PRHDT, CDR2 FYEKMQ (reference sequence). V was clipped by 4 bases and J by 6 bases; unmatched bases: 6. The CDR3 here is CASSSTGGLAGELFF. The CDR3 DNA reads TGTGCCAGCAGCTCCACAGGGGGCCTGGCCGGGGAGCTGTTTTTT. The variable domain in full, with the rest retrieved from reference TRBV13 and TRBJ2-2, is AAGVIQSPRHLIKEKRETATLKCYPIPRHDTVYWYQQGPGQDPQFLISFYEKMQSDKGSIPDRFSAQQFSDYHSELNMSSLELGDSALYFCASSSTGGLAGELFFGEGSRLTVL.

This clonotype was detected ten times or more. The CDR3 region is CATTPAPSGANVLTF. The CDR3 DNA reads TGTGCCACCACACCCGCTCCTTCTGGGGCCAACGTCCTGACTTTC. This chain uses TRBV19 with TRBJ2-6; no reliable D call. The CDR3 has 15 amino acids. The germline CDR1 and CDR2 sequences are LNHDA and SQIVND (reference sequence). Trimming stripped 10 bases from V and 1 base from J, with 14 bases between.

This clonotype was detected ten times or more. The rearrangement uses TRBV6-5 and TRBJ1-2; 8 bases are a match to TRBD1. The CDR3 runs to 16 residues. The ends lost 0 bases at V and 4 bases at J; junction bases unmatched: 7. Germline CDR1 is MNHEY and CDR2 is SVGAGI. CDR3 residues: CASSYSSGGAPYGYTF. The DNA for the CDR3 is TGTGCCAGCAGTTACTCGTCAGGGGGCGCACCCTATGGCTACACCTTC.

This clonotype was observed at least ten times. In DNA form, the CDR3 reads TGCGCCAGCAGCCAAGAATATGAGAGGCAGGGCAATCAGCCCCAGCATTTT. This translates into CASSQEYERQGNQPQHF. The V call is TRBV4-1, the J call TRBJ1-5; D is unresolved. V lost 0 bases to trimming and J lost 2 bases, with 14 bases between them. The germline gives CDR1 MGHRA, CDR2 YSYEKL. There are 17 residues in the CDR3.

The chain carries TRBV19 and TRBJ2-7, with TRBD2 matching 8 bases. Trimming took 6 bases from V and 2 from J; bases not matched to a gene: 9. The CDR3 spans 15 residues. Germline V gives CDR1 LNHDA, CDR2 SQIVND (reference sequence). CDR3 amino acids: CASSPSGGGTYEQYF. Here the CDR3 DNA reads TGTGCCAGTAGCCCCTCGGGCGGGGGGACCTACGAGCAGTACTTC.

The V gene is TRBV21-1, the J gene TRBJ2-5; the table's D call of TRBD2 was not tested on the DNA. TRBV21-1 is shown as a pseudogene. The CDR3 runs 18 residues. The DNA for the CDR3 is TGTGCCAGCAGCTTAGGGGGGACTAGCGGGAGGGCCCAAGAGACCCAGTACTTC. Its translation: CASSLGGTSGRAQETQYF.